Sequencing of this T cell receptor (beta chain) was carried out in a study of T cell clones after liver transplantation. Study-wide results and caveats: Rather than being deleted, graft donor-reactive T cells may have moved into the graft.

The assay was immunoSEQ multiplex PCR, and TCRdb's table has in-frame clones only and misses some. The sample consists of 75,000 to 95,000 clones, over 65% of them appearing once. The CDR3 consists of 15 residues. A remark on this clone: Its cognate antigen is unknown.

The TCR sequence derives from a human patient who received a liver transplant. Some T cells may trace back to the graft donor. The chain links TRBV21-1 to TRBJ1-4. TRBV21-1 is noted as a pseudogene. The sample in question was CD4+ T cells from blood, obtained at the 22-month timepoint. This chain's CDR3 is CASSTPKDRGEKLFF. CDR3 sequence (DNA): TGTGCCAGCAGCACCCCGAAGGACCGCGGCGAAAAACTGTTTTTT.